The 26 T cell receptor beta chains below all came from one sample that was sequenced in a study of cytomegalovirus exposure and HLA in healthy donors. The PCR employed 60 Vbeta primers together with 13 Jbeta primers. Measured with immunoSEQ multiplex PCR; TCRdb has only the in-frame clones, and not every one. The sample shows under 250,000 clones, around 77% of them seen only once. The sample consisted of PBMCs. All receptors come from a woman aged 30 to 39 in good health and CMV-seronegative.

The CDR3 reads CASSVATGSYEQYF. DNA of the CDR3: TGTGCCAGCAGCGTCGCAACAGGGTCCTACGAGCAGTACTTC. The gene calls are TRBV9 and TRBJ2-7; perhaps TRBD1 as D (6 bases). The germline CDR1 and CDR2 sequences are SGDLS and YYNGEE. V gave up 2 bases and J gave up 1 base, with 10 bases separating them. The CDR3 is 14 amino acids.

With regard to this clone: In the same sample, other DNA sequences code for this CDR3. CDR3 DNA: TGTGCCAGCAGTTTAGGACCGGGTAGCGGGGTCACCTACGAGCAGTACTTC. Encoded protein: CASSLGPGSGVTYEQYF. The chain uses TRBV27 and TRBJ2-7; 8 nucleotides line up with TRBD2. The CDR3 spans 17 residues. The germline V gene has CDR1 MNHEY and CDR2 SMNVEV (reference sequence). After removal of 2 bases from V and 2 bases from J, the junction contained 11 bases not matched to a gene.

The rearrangement uses TRBV5-1 and TRBJ2-2, with D tentatively TRBD1 (6 bases). The CDR3 runs to 16 residues. Trimming cost V 6 bases and J 6 bases, with 21 bases left between them. Germline CDR1 is SGHRS and CDR2 is YFSETQ. The chain's CDR3 is CASNFLPTTGPGELFF. CDR3 nucleotides: TGCGCCAGCAACTTCCTTCCTACCACAGGGCCCGGGGAGCTGTTTTTT. The variable domain in full, with the rest retrieved from reference TRBV5-1 and TRBJ2-2, is KAGVTQTPRYLIKTRGQQVTLSCSPISGHRSVSWYQQTPGQGLQFLFEYFSETQRNKGNFPGRFSGRQFSNSRSEMNVSTLELGDSALYLCASNFLPTTGPGELFFGEGSRLTVL.

The chain is built from TRBV5-4 and TRBJ2-1, with D maybe TRBD2 (6 bases). Trimming pared 4 bases from V and 9 bases from J, leaving 14 bases between. The length of the CDR3 is 13 residues. The germline V gene encodes CDR1 SGHNT and CDR2 YYREEE (reference sequence). The CDR3 spells CASSPTSPPEQFF. In nucleotides, the CDR3 is TGTGCCAGCAGCCCTACTAGCCCCCCTGAGCAGTTCTTC. Full variable domain (outside the CDR3, taken from reference TRBV5-4 and TRBJ2-1): ETGVTQSPTHLIKTRGQQVTLRCSSQSGHNTVSWYQQALGQGPQFIFQYYREEENGRGNFPPRFSGLQFPNYSSELNVNALELDDSALYLCASSPTSPPEQFFGPGTRLTVL.

The genes are TRBV5-1 and TRBJ2-3; 9 bases are a match to TRBD2. The CDR3 is 16 amino acids. From germline, CDR1 is SGHRS and CDR2 YFSETQ. V dropped 4 bases and J dropped 1; count of bases not matched to a gene: 7. CDR3 DNA: TGCGCCAGCAGCATAACTAGCGGGCTCGGCACAGATACGCAGTATTTT. Its translation is CASSITSGLGTDTQYF.

The chain couples TRBV6-6 to TRBJ2-1, with 7 nucleotides matching TRBD2. With V trimmed by 7 bases and J by 0 bases, 9 bases remained unmatched. The length of the CDR3 is 16 residues. Germline lookup yields CDR1 MNHNY and CDR2 SVGAGI (reference sequence). The CDR3 DNA follows: TGTGCCAGCACCGACCCGGGGGGAAGCTCCTACAATGAGCAGTTCTTC. It encodes CASTDPGGSSYNEQFF.

In this sample, this clone turned up a few times. This chain links TRBV6-1 with TRBJ2-7; D is possibly TRBD2 (6 bases). Germline CDR1 and CDR2: MNHNS and SASEGT. The CDR3 is made up of 12 amino acids. The chain's CDR3 is CVSPGRGSEQYF. CDR3 bases: TGTGTCTCACCCGGGCGGGGAAGCGAGCAGTACTTC.

The chain combines TRBV5-6 with TRBJ1-4; D is unresolved. The CDR3 loop spans 12 amino acids. From germline, CDR1 is SGHDT and CDR2 YYEEEE. With 2 bases removed from V and 11 bases from J, the gap between germline ends came to 10 bases. The CDR3 region is CASSLQFSKLFF. DNA for the CDR3: TGTGCCAGCAGCTTACAATTCTCGAAACTGTTTTTT.

This chain connects TRBV7-9 to TRBJ1-2; no definite D call. This CDR3 has 12 residues. V was clipped by 2 bases and J by 7 bases, with 8 bases between them. Germline CDR1 is SEHNR and CDR2 is FQNEAQ (reference sequence). The CDR3 DNA reads TGTGCCAGCAGCTTAACGGGGAGTGGCTACACCTTC. It encodes CASSLTGSGYTF.

Of note for this clone: The same CDR3 is also encoded by other DNA sequences in this sample. V gene TRBV4-2 combines with J gene TRBJ2-7; 9 nucleotides agree with TRBD2. The germline CDR1 and CDR2 sequences are LGHNA and YNFKEQ. V lost 0 bases and J lost 7; bases outside the gene matches: 7. The CDR3 length is 15 residues. This CDR3 is CASSQDGREGREQYF. CDR3 DNA sequence: TGTGCCAGCAGCCAAGATGGGCGGGAGGGAAGGGAGCAGTACTTC.

The V and J genes are TRBV15 and TRBJ2-2, with 8 bases fitting TRBD2. V lost 2 bases to trimming and J lost 6 bases; unmatched junction nucleotides: 5. This CDR3 is 15 amino acids long. CDR1 and CDR2 (germline): LNHNV, YYDKDF (reference sequence). In DNA, the CDR3 is TGTGCCACCAGCAGATCTGGCGGGGGGCCCGGGGAGCTGTTTTTT. This translates into CATSRSGGGPGELFF. The whole variable domain, filled in from reference TRBV15 and TRBJ2-2, reads DAMVIQNPRYQVTQFGKPVTLSCSQTLNHNVMYWYQQKSSQAPKLLFHYYDKDFNNEADTPDNFQSRRPNTSFCFLDIRSPGLGDTAMYLCATSRSGGGPGELFFGEGSRLTVL.

V is TRBV25-1 and J is TRBJ2-7; TRBD1 agrees at 9 bases. In germline, CDR1 is MGHDK, CDR2 SYGVNS. CDR3 size: 16 residues. Losses at the gene ends were 1 base for V and 3 bases for J; bases not matched to a gene: 7. The CDR3 protein is CASSEWGQGFVYEQYF. CDR3 coding DNA: TGTGCCAGCAGTGAATGGGGACAGGGTTTCGTCTACGAGCAGTACTTC.

V is TRBV5-1 and J is TRBJ1-2, with 8 bases that match TRBD1. Losses at the gene ends were 0 bases for V and 0 bases for J; bases not matched to a gene: 1. The germline CDR1 and CDR2 sequences are SGHRS and YFSETQ. CDR3 length: 15 amino acids. CDR3 in amino acids: CASSLARGPNYGYTF. The CDR3 nucleotides read TGCGCCAGCAGCTTGGCCAGGGGGCCTAACTATGGCTACACCTTC.

CDR3 residues: CASSEGGVRTDTQYF. The CDR3 bases are TGTGCCAGCAGCGAGGGGGGGGTTAGAACAGATACGCAGTATTTT. The chain combines TRBV2 with TRBJ2-3, with D perhaps matching TRBD2 (7 bases). Germline V lookup: CDR1 SNHLY, CDR2 FYNNEI. The CDR3 has 15 amino acids. The germline V and J ends were trimmed by 6 bases and 3 bases, with 16 bases remaining between them.

This clone has only a few counts. The V call is TRBV5-1, the J call TRBJ2-7, with D uncertain. There are 15 residues in the CDR3. V was pared by 2 bases and J by 5 bases, with 17 bases between. The germline V gene has CDR1 SGHRS and CDR2 YFSETQ. The CDR3 is CASSLNQPRGHEQYF. The CDR3 nucleotides are TGCGCCAGCAGCTTAAATCAGCCTCGAGGCCACGAGCAGTACTTC.

This sequence joins TRBV6-5 and TRBJ2-1; D perhaps matches TRBD1 (5 bases). V dropped 4 bases and J dropped 4 bases, with 14 bases sitting between them. Germline CDR1 MNHEY, CDR2 SVGAGI. The length of the CDR3 is 15 residues. The CDR3 nucleotides are TGTGCCAGCAGTTTAGACAGCGTCGATTACAATGAGCAGTTCTTC. This gives the protein CASSLDSVDYNEQFF.

This clone was found once. The chain employs TRBV6-5 and TRBJ1-2, with TRBD1 as a possible D gene (6 bases). This CDR3 is built from 16 residues. V lost 2 bases and J 5 bases, leaving 18 bases between the germline ends. Germline CDR1 reads MNHEY; CDR2 reads SVGAGI. The CDR3 is CASSYGRGARNYGYTF. Here the CDR3 DNA reads TGTGCCAGCAGTTACGGACGGGGGGCGCGGAATTATGGCTACACCTTC.

The V and J genes are TRBV2 and TRBJ2-1; the match to TRBD2 covers 10 bases. Germline CDR1 reads SNHLY; CDR2 reads FYNNEI. This CDR3 has 16 amino acids. J lost 4 bases, V lost 8 bases, and 11 bases had no gene match. The CDR3 DNA sequence: TGTGCCAGCCTCCTAGGGAGCGGGAGGGCTTACAATGAGCAGTTCTTC. Protein product: CASLLGSGRAYNEQFF. The complete variable domain, with remaining parts taken from reference TRBV2 and TRBJ2-1, reads EPEVTQTPSHQVTQMGQEVILRCVPISNHLYFYWYRQILGQKVEFLVSFYNNEISEKSEIFDDQFSVERPDGSNFTLKIRSTKLEDSAMYFCASLLGSGRAYNEQFFGPGTRLTVL.

V gene TRBV4-2 combines with J gene TRBJ2-5, with TRBD2 matching 15 bases. The germline gives CDR1 LGHNA, CDR2 YNFKEQ. The CDR3 totals 18 residues. The V gene end was trimmed by 3 bases and the J gene end by 0 bases; junction bases not matched to a gene: 5. CDR3 amino acids: CASSHPGTSGGYQETQYF. The CDR3 DNA reads TGTGCCAGCAGCCACCCCGGGACTAGCGGGGGGTACCAAGAGACCCAGTACTTC.

Worth noting for this clone: One junction end disagrees with the germline gene, perhaps due to a read error. Here the CDR3 reads CASSLSSAGFYGYPF. As DNA, the CDR3 is TGTGCCAGCAGCTTGAGCTCCGCGGGTTTCTATGGCTACCCCTTC. The genes are TRBV5-4 and TRBJ1-2; D not resolved. This CDR3 contains 15 residues. Germline loops: CDR1 SGHNT, CDR2 YYREEE (reference sequence).

The V gene is TRBV5-1, the J gene TRBJ2-5; D is ambiguous. V gave up 2 bases and J gave up 5 bases, with 13 bases separating them. This CDR3 is built from 14 residues. Germline CDR1 reads SGHRS; CDR2 reads YFSETQ. The CDR3 loop is CASSLSPAGETQYF. The CDR3 DNA reads as TGCGCCAGCAGCTTATCACCAGCCGGGGAGACCCAGTACTTC.

The chain uses TRBV5-1 and TRBJ1-1; 9 bases agree with TRBD1. V lost 4 bases to trimming and J lost 1 base; unmatched junction nucleotides: 8. Germline V gives CDR1 SGHRS, CDR2 YFSETQ. The CDR3 consists of 16 residues. Here the CDR3 DNA reads TGCGCCAGCAGCCTATCGACAGGGGGGGCGAACACTGAAGCTTTCTTT. This sequence encodes CASSLSTGGANTEAFF.

This rearrangement joins TRBV7-9 to TRBJ1-6; D gene unclear. The V end lost 0 bases, the J end lost 0 bases, and 6 bases lay between the germline ends. Germline V gene lookup returns CDR1 SEHNR and CDR2 FQNEAQ (reference sequence). The CDR3 consists of 16 residues. CDR3 bases: TGTGCCAGCAGCTTAGCACAGAGCTCCTATAATTCACCCCTCCACTTT. It encodes CASSLAQSSYNSPLHF.

This chain links TRBV5-1 with TRBJ1-2, with a possible D match to TRBD1 (6 bases). This CDR3 has 15 residues. Trimming left V 4 bases short and J 4 bases short, with 17 bases between. In germline, CDR1 is SGHRS, CDR2 YFSETQ. The CDR3 sequence is CASSLQGNLGYGYTF. CDR3 DNA sequence: TGCGCCAGCAGCCTACAGGGTAATTTAGGCTATGGCTACACCTTC.

This clone was recorded a few times. The chain recombines TRBV18 with TRBJ2-7; 9 bases are a match to TRBD1. With 0 bases clipped from V and 5 bases from J, the junction kept 8 bases outside the gene matches. Germline V gene sequence: CDR1 KGHSH, CDR2 LQKENI. The CDR3 is 16 residues long. CDR3 DNA: TGTGCCAGCTCACCACCAACGCACAGGGGGCTGGACGAGCAGTACTTC. Translated: CASSPPTHRGLDEQYF.

V and J are TRBV5-1 and TRBJ1-1; 9 nucleotides line up with TRBD1. CDR1 and CDR2 (germline): SGHRS, YFSETQ. The CDR3 is 13 residues long. V was pared by 2 bases and J by 8 bases, with 4 bases of the junction left unmatched. This CDR3 is CASSFGTGREAFF. The CDR3 DNA is TGCGCCAGCAGCTTCGGGACAGGGAGGGAAGCTTTCTTT.